The 23 T cell receptor beta chains below come from one sample, sequenced in a study of cytomegalovirus exposure and HLA in healthy donors (dated by TCRdb to 2017 to 2019). Libraries were constructed by the immunoSEQ multiplex PCR assay. A mixture of 60 forward primers for TCR Vbeta segments and 13 reverse primers for TCR Jbeta segments was used in the multiplex PCR. TCRdb mirrors the immuneACCESS table, restricted to in-frame sequences. Some clones are absent from its copies; in checked studies, under half trace to an unresolved V gene, and the reason for the others is unknown. For this sample the table gives roughly 180,000 clones, of which 65% to 85% were detected only once. Approximately 2.6% of the sample belongs to the ten largest clones. Sequenced: PBMCs. The receptors were sampled from a female donor in good health and CMV-seronegative.

The chain carries TRBV20-1 and TRBJ1-1; D not certain. The CDR3 contains 11 residues. V shed 4 bases and J shed 4 bases, with 7 bases lying between them. Germline CDR1 DFQATT, CDR2 SNEGSKA (reference sequence). The CDR3 is CSAKQSTEAFF. DNA for the CDR3: TGCAGTGCTAAACAGAGCACTGAAGCTTTCTTT.

This chain uses TRBV5-1 with TRBJ2-1; D unresolved. This CDR3 spans 13 amino acids. The V end lost 0 bases, the J end lost 7 bases, and 8 bases lay between the germline ends. CDR1 and CDR2 from the germline V gene are SGHRS and YFSETQ. The CDR3 loop reads CASSLDSSNEQFF. CDR3 in DNA: TGCGCCAGCAGCTTGGACAGCTCTAATGAGCAGTTCTTC.

This chain uses TRBV27 with TRBJ2-2; the match to TRBD2 covers 12 bases. The CDR3 totals 17 residues. V lost 6 bases to trimming and J lost 4 bases; unmatched junction nucleotides: 9. Germline lookup yields CDR1 MNHEY and CDR2 SMNVEV (reference sequence). CDR3 DNA sequence: TGTGCCAGCAGCCAACTAGCGGGAGGCCCGGTCACCGGGGAGCTGTTTTTT. Protein sequence: CASSQLAGGPVTGELFF.

The chain uses TRBV5-1 and TRBJ1-1, with D possibly being TRBD1 (6 bases). The CDR3 has 12 amino acids. V was cut by 3 bases and J by 4 bases, with 7 bases left in between. CDR1 SGHRS and CDR2 YFSETQ come from the germline V gene. The CDR3 spells CASSSGVTEAFF. CDR3 bases: TGCGCCAGCAGCTCAGGGGTCACTGAAGCTTTCTTT.

The chain is built from TRBV7-9 and TRBJ2-5; TRBD2 matches 9 bases. Germline values: CDR1 SEHNR, CDR2 FQNEAQ (reference sequence). This CDR3 comprises 19 residues. The junction had 21 bases not matched to a gene; V was cut back by 5 bases and J by 5 bases. CDR3 DNA: TGTGCCAGCAGCCCCCACCCCCGGTCGCGGGGGGGCCGGGTGGAGACCCAGTACTTC. Protein product: CASSPHPRSRGGRVETQYF.

The chain joins TRBV5-1 to TRBJ2-6; no definite D call. Germline assignment: CDR1 SGHRS and CDR2 YFSETQ. Trimming took off 4 bases at V and 0 bases at J, with 11 bases between the two ends. CDR3 length equals 16 residues. The CDR3 DNA reads as TGCGCCAGCAGCCTTAGTCTGAGCTCTGGGGCCAACGTCCTGACTTTC. Translated: CASSLSLSSGANVLTF.

The V gene is TRBV14, the J gene TRBJ2-7; weak D call: TRBD1 (5 bases). V gave up 5 bases and J gave up 5 bases, with 16 bases separating them. CDR1 and CDR2 from the germline V gene are SGHDN and FVKESK. The CDR3 consists of 14 residues. CDR3 in DNA: TGTGCCAGCAGCTTTCGGACACTGGTCGACGAGCAGTACTTC. Translating it yields CASSFRTLVDEQYF.

V gene TRBV28 combines with J gene TRBJ1-3; the D gene is possibly TRBD1 (5 bases). Germline V gene data show CDR1 as MDHEN and CDR2 as SYDVKM. This CDR3 spans 14 amino acids. Trimming left V 6 bases short and J 0 bases short, with 9 bases between. The CDR3 DNA follows: TGTGCCAGCAGCTCCGGGGGCTCTGGAAACACCATATATTTT. It is translated as CASSSGGSGNTIYF.

This chain links TRBV29-1 with TRBJ2-1, with 9 bases fitting TRBD2. Germline values: CDR1 SQVTM, CDR2 ANQGSEA. The CDR3 contains 13 residues. Trimming removed 4 bases from V and 8 bases from J; junction bases left unmatched: 6. In DNA, the CDR3 is TGCAGCGTTGGAGGCGGGAGGGACGATGAGCAGTTCTTC. It translates to CSVGGGRDDEQFF.

J is TRBJ1-5 and V is TRBV27, with D perhaps TRBD1 (5 bases). The CDR3 covers 15 residues. Trimming took off 4 bases at V and 0 bases at J, with 10 bases between the two ends. Germline values: CDR1 MNHEY, CDR2 SMNVEV (reference sequence). CDR3 in DNA: TGTGCCAGCAGTTCCGTCAGGGCTAGCAATCAGCCCCAGCATTTT. Encoded protein: CASSSVRASNQPQHF.

The chain is built from TRBV5-6 and TRBJ2-5; TRBD2 matches at 8 bases. The CDR3 has 14 residues. Trimming cost V 4 bases and J 2 bases; bases outside gene matches: 4. Per germline, CDR1 SGHDT and CDR2 YYEEEE. The CDR3 spells CASSQGLAQETQYF. DNA of the CDR3: TGTGCCAGCAGCCAAGGACTAGCACAAGAGACCCAGTACTTC.

The rearrangement joins TRBV2 to TRBJ1-2; 12 nucleotides match TRBD1. V shed 9 bases, J shed 6 bases, and the junction held 8 bases outside the gene matches. Germline loops: CDR1 SNHLY, CDR2 FYNNEI. This CDR3 is built from 14 residues. The CDR3 protein is CASATGTGGDGYTF. The CDR3, as DNA: TGTGCCAGTGCAACCGGGACAGGGGGCGATGGCTACACCTTC. Full variable domain (outside the CDR3, taken from reference TRBV2 and TRBJ1-2): EPEVTQTPSHQVTQMGQEVILRCVPISNHLYFYWYRQILGQKVEFLVSFYNNEISEKSEIFDDQFSVERPDGSNFTLKIRSTKLEDSAMYFCASATGTGGDGYTFGSGTRLTVV.

V is TRBV12-5 and J is TRBJ2-5; TRBD1 agrees at 11 bases. CDR1 and CDR2 (germline): LGHNT, FRNRAP. The CDR3 loop spans 15 amino acids. With 4 bases clipped from V and 5 bases from J, the junction kept 6 bases outside the gene matches. The CDR3 nucleotides read TGTGCTAGTGGTTCAAACCGGGACAGGGGGGAGACCCAGTACTTC. Translating gives CASGSNRDRGETQYF.

This clone was detected a few times. J is TRBJ2-3 and V is TRBV28, with 8 bases lining up with TRBD1. CDR1 MDHEN and CDR2 SYDVKM come from the germline V gene. J was trimmed by 1 base and V by 9 bases; bases with no gene match: 3. There are 13 residues in the CDR3. The CDR3 spells CASETGGTDTQYF. In nucleotides, the CDR3 is TGTGCCAGTGAGACAGGGGGCACAGATACGCAGTATTTT.

The chain links TRBV9 to TRBJ1-3, with D possibly matching TRBD1 (5 bases). The V gene lost 3 bases and the J gene lost 0 bases, with 10 bases spanning the gap. Germline V gives CDR1 SGDLS, CDR2 YYNGEE. The CDR3 loop spans 15 amino acids. CDR3 bases: TGTGCCAGCAGCGCATCAGGGATCTCTGGAAACACCATATATTTT. Amino acids: CASSASGISGNTIYF.

The J gene is TRBJ2-7, the V gene TRBV7-8; maybe TRBD2 (7 bases). V lost 5 bases to trimming and J lost 0 bases, with 23 bases between them. From germline, CDR1 is SGHVS and CDR2 FQNEAQ. The length of the CDR3 is 18 residues. The CDR3 DNA sequence: TGTGCCAGCAGCGATGGGGTGGGAGGGACAACAAACTCCTACGAGCAGTACTTC. Its translation: CASSDGVGGTTNSYEQYF.

The chain employs TRBV7-2 and TRBJ2-1, with 8 bases matching TRBD2. The CDR3 is made up of 15 amino acids. CDR1 SGHTA and CDR2 FQGNSA come from the germline V gene. The V gene end was trimmed by 5 bases and the J gene end by 7 bases; junction bases not matched to a gene: 10. The CDR3, as DNA: TGTGCCAGCAGCCCAACCGGGGCTAGCGGGAATGAGCAGTTCTTC. Amino acid sequence: CASSPTGASGNEQFF.

The chain has TRBV13 and TRBJ1-2, with D perhaps TRBD1 (5 bases). V shed 6 bases and J shed 8 bases, with 10 bases lying between them. The germline gives CDR1 PRHDT, CDR2 FYEKMQ (reference sequence). The CDR3 runs to 11 residues. The CDR3 DNA reads TGTGCCAGCAGTACAGGTACCGGCTACACCTTC. It specifies CASSTGTGYTF.

This clone was seen only a few times. The sample has other DNA sequences that encode this CDR3 too. The V and J genes are TRBV11-3 and TRBJ2-1, with D tentatively TRBD1 (5 bases). Germline V gives CDR1 SGHNT, CDR2 YENEEA. The CDR3 sequence is 15 residues long. Trimming removed 1 base from V and 1 base from J, with 8 bases in between. For the CDR3, the DNA is TGTGCCAGCAGCTTAGGCCAGGGATCCTACAATGAGCAGTTCTTC. Amino acids: CASSLGQGSYNEQFF.

J is TRBJ2-7 and V is TRBV19; 10 bases line up with TRBD2. CDR1 LNHDA and CDR2 SQIVND come from the germline V gene (reference sequence). V gave up 5 bases and J gave up 3 bases; unmatched junction bases: 10. The CDR3 is 16 amino acids. This chain's CDR3 is CASSSQQREGRYEQYF. CDR3 nucleotides: TGTGCCAGTAGTTCCCAGCAGCGGGAGGGCCGCTACGAGCAGTACTTC.

In the case of this clone: Other DNA sequences in this sample translate to the same CDR3. The chain links TRBV7-6 to TRBJ1-5; TRBD1 matches 9 bases. This CDR3 spans 15 amino acids. V dropped 5 bases and J dropped 1; count of bases not matched to a gene: 3. Germline V gives CDR1 SGHVS, CDR2 FNYEAQ. The CDR3 sequence is CASSTGQGSNQPQHF. DNA of the CDR3: TGTGCCAGCAGCACAGGACAGGGGAGCAATCAGCCCCAGCATTTT.

The rearrangement uses TRBV5-4 and TRBJ2-2, with 7 bases identical to TRBD2. With V trimmed by 5 bases and J by 1 base, 5 bases remained unmatched. Looked up from germline, CDR1 is SGHNT and CDR2 is YYREEE (reference sequence). There are 15 residues in the CDR3. The CDR3 region has the DNA TGTGCCAGCAGTAAAACTAGCGAGAACACCGGGGAGCTGTTTTTT. This gives the protein CASSKTSENTGELFF.

This clone was seen just once. The chain combines TRBV19 with TRBJ1-2; tentatively, D is TRBD1 (5 bases). CDR3 size: 15 residues. Germline lookup yields CDR1 LNHDA and CDR2 SQIVND (reference sequence). V was cut by 1 base and J by 1 base, with 10 bases left in between. The CDR3 DNA reads TGTGCCAGTAGTATAGGTAGGGGCGTTAACTATGGCTACACCTTC. As protein: CASSIGRGVNYGYTF.